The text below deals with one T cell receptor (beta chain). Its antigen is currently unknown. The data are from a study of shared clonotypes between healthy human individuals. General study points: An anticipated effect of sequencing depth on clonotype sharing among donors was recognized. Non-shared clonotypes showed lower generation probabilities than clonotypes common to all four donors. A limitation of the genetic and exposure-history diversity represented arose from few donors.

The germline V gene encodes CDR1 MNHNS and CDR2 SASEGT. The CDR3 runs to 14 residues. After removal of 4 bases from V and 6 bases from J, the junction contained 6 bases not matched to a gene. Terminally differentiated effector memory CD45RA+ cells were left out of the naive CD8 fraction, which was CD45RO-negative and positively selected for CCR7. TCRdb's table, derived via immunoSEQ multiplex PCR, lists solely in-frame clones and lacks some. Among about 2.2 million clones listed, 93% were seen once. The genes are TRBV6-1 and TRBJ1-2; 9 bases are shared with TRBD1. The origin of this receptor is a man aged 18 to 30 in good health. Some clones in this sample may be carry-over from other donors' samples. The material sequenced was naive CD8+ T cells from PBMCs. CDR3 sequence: CASSAGQGVDGYTF. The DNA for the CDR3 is TGTGCCAGCAGTGCGGGACAGGGTGTTGATGGCTACACCTTC.